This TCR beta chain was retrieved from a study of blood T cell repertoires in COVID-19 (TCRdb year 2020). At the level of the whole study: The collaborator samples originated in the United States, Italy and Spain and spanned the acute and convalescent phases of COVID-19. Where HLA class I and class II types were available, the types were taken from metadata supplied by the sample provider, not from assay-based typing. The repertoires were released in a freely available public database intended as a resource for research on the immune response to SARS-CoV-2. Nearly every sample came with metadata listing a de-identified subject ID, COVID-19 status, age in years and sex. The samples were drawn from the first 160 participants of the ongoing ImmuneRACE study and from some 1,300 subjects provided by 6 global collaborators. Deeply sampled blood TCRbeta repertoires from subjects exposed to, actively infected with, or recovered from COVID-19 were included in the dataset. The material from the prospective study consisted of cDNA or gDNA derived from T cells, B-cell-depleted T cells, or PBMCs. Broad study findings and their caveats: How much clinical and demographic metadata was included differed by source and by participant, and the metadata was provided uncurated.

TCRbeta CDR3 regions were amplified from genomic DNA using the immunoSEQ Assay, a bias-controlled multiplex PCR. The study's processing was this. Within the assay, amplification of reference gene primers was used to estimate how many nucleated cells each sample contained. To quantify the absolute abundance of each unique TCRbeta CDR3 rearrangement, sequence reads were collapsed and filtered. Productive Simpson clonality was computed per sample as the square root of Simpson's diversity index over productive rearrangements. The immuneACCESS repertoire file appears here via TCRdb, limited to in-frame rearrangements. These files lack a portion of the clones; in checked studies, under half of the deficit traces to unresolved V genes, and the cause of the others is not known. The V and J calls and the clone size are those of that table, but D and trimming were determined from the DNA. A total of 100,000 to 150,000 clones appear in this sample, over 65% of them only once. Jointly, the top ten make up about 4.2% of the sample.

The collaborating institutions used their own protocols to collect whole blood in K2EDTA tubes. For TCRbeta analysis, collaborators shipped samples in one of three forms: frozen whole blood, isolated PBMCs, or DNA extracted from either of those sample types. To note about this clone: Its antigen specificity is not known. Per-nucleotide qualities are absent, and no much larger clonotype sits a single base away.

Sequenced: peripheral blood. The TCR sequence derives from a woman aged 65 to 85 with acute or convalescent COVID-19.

This receptor has the CDR3 CASSDPREPLSYGYTF. The base sequence is TGTGCCAGCAGTGACCCGCGGGAGCCTTTATCCTATGGCTACACCTTC. This chain joins TRBV2 to TRBJ1-2, with an unclear D gene assignment. V is clipped by 3 bases and J by 4 bases, and the sequence between their germline boundaries is 18 bases long. Counted from cysteine to phenylalanine, this CDR3 has 16 amino acids. Left in the record is the CDR3 DNA by itself, 48 bases read in frame from the first base. The germline V gene encodes CDR1 SNHLY and CDR2 FYNNEI.